What follows are 12 T cell receptor beta chains derived from one specimen sequenced in a study of cytomegalovirus exposure and HLA in healthy donors. PCR involved 60 Vbeta and 13 Jbeta primers. Sequencing was performed with immunoSEQ multiplex PCR; in TCRdb, only in-frame clones are kept and a portion is missing. This table has 180,000 or so clones, 70% to 80% appearing once. Sequenced material: PBMCs. The receptors originated from a man in his late teens or twenties in good health and CMV-seronegative.

The V gene is TRBV5-1, the J gene TRBJ1-2; 7 positions agree with TRBD1. Germline lookup yields CDR1 SGHRS and CDR2 YFSETQ. The CDR3 is made up of 15 amino acids. V was pared by 4 bases and J by 2 bases, with 8 bases of the junction left unmatched. The CDR3 nucleotides are TGCGCCAGCAGCCTTCGACAGGGAACAAACTATGGCTACACCTTC. Residues: CASSLRQGTNYGYTF.

This clone was counted a single time. The chain recombines TRBV27 with TRBJ1-6, with 7 bases fitting TRBD1. Per the germline V gene, CDR1 is MNHEY and CDR2 is SMNVEV (reference sequence). V shed 6 bases, J shed 6 bases, and the junction held 5 bases outside the gene matches. The CDR3 contains 14 residues. The CDR3 reads CASSPDRLNSPLHF. The CDR3, as DNA: TGTGCCAGCAGCCCGGACAGGCTTAATTCACCCCTCCACTTT.

V is TRBV5-5 and J is TRBJ2-1, with 9 bases identical to TRBD2. CDR3 size: 15 residues. Unmatched junction bases numbered 4, after V lost 0 bases and J lost 6 bases. Germline values: CDR1 SGHKS, CDR2 YYEKEE (reference sequence). The CDR3 bases are TGTGCCAGCAGCTTGGAGGGACTAGCAGTCAATGAGCAGTTCTTC. Protein product: CASSLEGLAVNEQFF.

The chain recombines TRBV20-1 with TRBJ2-7, with D hard to call. The CDR3 is made up of 11 amino acids. Trimming removed 6 bases at V and 4 bases at J, with 10 bases between. Per germline, CDR1 DFQATT and CDR2 SNEGSKA (reference sequence). The CDR3 DNA reads as TGCAGTGCCTCGGGTCAATACGAGCAGTACTTC. It codes for CSASGQYEQYF.

The DNA for the CDR3 is TGTGCCAGCAGTTCCGATGACAGGGGGGGGGCACATCAGCCCCAGCATTTT. It is translated as CASSSDDRGGAHQPQHF. The gene calls are TRBV28 and TRBJ1-5; 9 bases line up with TRBD1. The germline V gene has CDR1 MDHEN and CDR2 SYDVKM. The CDR3 covers 17 residues. The junction had 12 bases not matched to a gene; V was cut back by 4 bases and J by 5 bases.

The chain combines TRBV5-4 with TRBJ2-5; 7 bases are a match to TRBD2. Unmatched junction bases numbered 10, after V lost 3 bases and J lost 5 bases. Looked up from germline, CDR1 is SGHNT and CDR2 is YYREEE (reference sequence). The CDR3 totals 15 residues. This CDR3 is CASSSSERGWETQYF. In DNA form, the CDR3 reads TGTGCCAGCAGCTCCTCAGAGCGGGGTTGGGAGACCCAGTACTTC.

V usage is TRBV18 and J usage is TRBJ1-1; no reliable D call. This CDR3 has 14 amino acids. Germline-derived CDR1 and CDR2 are KGHSH and LQKENI. V was shortened by 4 bases and J by 4 bases, with 13 bases between the two germline ends. For the CDR3, the DNA is TGTGCCAGCTCACTCGGGGTTTCGGGCACTGAAGCTTTCTTT. Protein: CASSLGVSGTEAFF.

The chain joins TRBV7-2 to TRBJ2-7; 8 bases line up with TRBD2. This CDR3 has 14 residues. J was trimmed by 2 bases and V by 9 bases; bases with no gene match: 9. The germline V gene has CDR1 SGHTA and CDR2 FQGNSA. The CDR3 DNA follows: TGTGCCAGTAACTCCGGGACTAGGGCCTACGAGCAGTACTTC. Residues: CASNSGTRAYEQYF.

The chain recombines TRBV7-9 with TRBJ2-3; 12 nucleotides align to TRBD2. This CDR3 has 17 amino acids. V was pared by 5 bases and J by 1 base, with 7 bases of the junction left unmatched. The V gene's germline CDR1 is SEHNR and CDR2 FQNEAQ (reference sequence). The CDR3 loop is CASSPRTSGTGTDTQYF. The DNA for the CDR3 is TGTGCCAGCAGCCCACGGACTAGCGGGACGGGCACAGATACGCAGTATTTT. The whole variable domain, remainder taken from reference TRBV7-9 and TRBJ2-3, is DTGVSQNPRHKITKRGQNVTFRCDPISEHNRLYWYRQTLGQGPEFLTYFQNEAQLEKSRLLSDRFSAERPKGSFSTLEIQRTEQGDSAMYLCASSPRTSGTGTDTQYFGPGTRLTVL.

The chain links TRBV6-1 to TRBJ2-2, with D hard to call. Germline lookup yields CDR1 MNHNS and CDR2 SASEGT. This CDR3 spans 16 amino acids. Trimming pared 0 bases from V and 2 bases from J, leaving 10 bases between. The CDR3 DNA follows: TGTGCCAGCAGTGAAGCGCGGCTCCTCAACACCGGGGAGCTGTTTTTT. It codes for CASSEARLLNTGELFF.

This clone was seen a handful of times. This rearrangement joins TRBV5-8 to TRBJ1-1; no reliable D call. The CDR3 loop spans 9 amino acids. The germline V and J ends were trimmed by 1 base and 11 bases, with 3 bases remaining between them. Germline CDR1 SGHTS, CDR2 YDEGEE. The CDR3: CASSLSAFF. The CDR3 DNA sequence: TGTGCCAGCAGCTTGTCGGCTTTCTTT. The variable domain in full, with the rest retrieved from reference TRBV5-8 and TRBJ1-1, is EAGVTQSPTHLIKTRGQQATLRCSPISGHTSVYWYQQALGLGLQFLLWYDEGEERNRGNFPPRFSGRQFPNYSSELNVNALELEDSALYLCASSLSAFFGQGTRLTVV.

There are a few counts of this clone. The V gene is TRBV28, the J gene TRBJ2-4; D remains ambiguous. The germline V gene encodes CDR1 MDHEN and CDR2 SYDVKM. Trimming left V 4 bases short and J 8 bases short, with 12 bases between. The CDR3 spans 13 residues. The CDR3, as DNA: TGTGCCAGCAGTTCCCTCGGTAGCTACATTCAGTACTTC. It specifies CASSSLGSYIQYF.